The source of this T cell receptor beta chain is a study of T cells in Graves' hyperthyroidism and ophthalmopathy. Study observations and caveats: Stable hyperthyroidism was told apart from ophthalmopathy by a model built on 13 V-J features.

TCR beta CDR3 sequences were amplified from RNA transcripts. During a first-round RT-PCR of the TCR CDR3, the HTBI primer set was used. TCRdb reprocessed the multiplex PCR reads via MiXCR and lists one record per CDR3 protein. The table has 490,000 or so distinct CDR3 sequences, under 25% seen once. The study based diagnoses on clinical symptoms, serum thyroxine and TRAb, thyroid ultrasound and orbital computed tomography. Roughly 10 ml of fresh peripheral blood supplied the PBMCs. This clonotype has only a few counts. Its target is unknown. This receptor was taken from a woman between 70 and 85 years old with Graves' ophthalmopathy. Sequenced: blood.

CDR3 DNA: TGCAGTGCTAGACCAGACGCCTACGAGCAGTACTTC. Protein product: CSARPDAYEQYF. The chain links TRBV20-1 to TRBJ2-7, with D uncertain. V lost 2 bases, J lost 2 bases, and 7 bases lay in between. The CDR3 has 12 amino acids. Germline V CDR1 and CDR2: DFQATT, SNEGSKA (reference sequence).